Shown below are 11 T cell receptor beta chains from a single sample sequenced in a study of T cell responses to AZD1222 COVID-19 vaccine. This table comes from immunoSEQ multiplex PCR, and its TCRdb copy is limited to in-frame clones, with some not included. This sample has about 140,000 clones, with around 90% found just once. The material sequenced was peripheral blood, taken 28 days after the second AZD1222 dose. Receptor source: an adult who received the AZD1222 COVID-19 vaccine.

The chain recombines TRBV5-1 with TRBJ2-1; TRBD1 or TRBD2 may be the D gene (5 bases each). The CDR3 contains 11 residues. Trimming cost V 7 bases and J 6 bases, with 8 bases left between them. Looked up from germline, CDR1 is SGHRS and CDR2 is YFSETQ. This chain's CDR3 is CASGTSNEQFF. CDR3 in DNA: TGCGCCAGCGGGACGAGCAATGAGCAGTTCTTC.

This clone has only one observation. The chain recombines TRBV7-2 with TRBJ1-1, with 10 bases fitting TRBD1. Germline trimming cut 1 base from V and 5 bases from J; bases unmatched to any gene: 4. Germline loops: CDR1 SGHTA, CDR2 FQGNSA. The CDR3 loop spans 15 amino acids. CDR3 amino acids: CASSLGPGQGTEAFF. CDR3 bases: TGTGCCAGCAGCTTAGGTCCGGGACAGGGGACTGAAGCTTTCTTT.

The chain has TRBV19 and TRBJ2-3, with TRBD1 identical over 9 bases. V dropped 10 bases and J dropped 3; count of bases not matched to a gene: 8. Germline V CDR1 and CDR2: LNHDA, SQIVND (reference sequence). The CDR3 length is 14 residues. The CDR3: CATADRGRTDTQYF. CDR3 DNA sequence: TGTGCCACCGCCGACAGGGGGAGGACAGATACGCAGTATTTT.

This chain connects TRBV28 to TRBJ1-6, with D unresolved. There are 15 residues in the CDR3. Germline V gene sequence: CDR1 MDHEN, CDR2 SYDVKM. V was cut by 4 bases and J by 6 bases, with 13 bases left in between. The CDR3 spells CASSSIEGFNSPLHF. The CDR3 DNA reads as TGTGCCAGCAGTTCCATAGAGGGTTTTAATTCACCCCTCCACTTT.

The genes are TRBV10-3 and TRBJ1-5; TRBD1 matches at 9 bases. Germline-derived CDR1 and CDR2 are ENHRY and SYGVKD. V shed 6 bases, J shed 5 bases, and the junction held 5 bases outside the gene matches. The CDR3 is made up of 14 amino acids. CDR3 in amino acids: CAIRRTGDDQPQHF. DNA of the CDR3: TGTGCCATCAGGCGGACAGGGGACGATCAGCCCCAGCATTTT.

V is TRBV6-6 and J is TRBJ2-7; the match to TRBD1 covers 9 bases. The trim removed 5 bases at V and 5 bases at J, leaving 10 bases unmatched. Germline-derived CDR1 and CDR2 are MNHNY and SVGAGI (reference sequence). This CDR3 contains 15 residues. The CDR3 is CASSKSGTGFDEQYF. The CDR3 DNA follows: TGTGCCAGCAGTAAATCCGGGACAGGGTTCGACGAGCAGTACTTC.

The chain couples TRBV19 to TRBJ2-1; the D is unclear. Deletions cut 0 bases from V and 9 bases from J, with 3 bases between. The length of the CDR3 is 11 residues. The germline V gene has CDR1 LNHDA and CDR2 SQIVND (reference sequence). The DNA for the CDR3 is TGTGCCAGTAGTATAGAAGCTGAGCAGTTCTTC. Its protein is CASSIEAEQFF.

This chain joins TRBV5-1 and TRBJ2-5; perhaps TRBD1 as D (7 bases). Germline lookup yields CDR1 SGHRS and CDR2 YFSETQ. Between the trimmed V and J ends, which lost 4 bases and 5 bases, there was a span of 18 bases. The CDR3 contains 15 residues. The CDR3 DNA reads as TGCGCCAGCAGCCCCTGGGACAGCGCGGGGGAGACCCAGTACTTC. This encodes CASSPWDSAGETQYF.

The chain carries TRBV9 and TRBJ1-4; D remains ambiguous. V dropped 0 bases and J dropped 10 bases, with 16 bases sitting between them. This CDR3 comprises 15 residues. Germline CDR1 reads SGDLS; CDR2 reads YYNGEE. CDR3 bases: TGTGCCAGCAGCGTAGAGGAGAGGGCGATGGGAAAACTGTTTTTT. Encoded protein: CASSVEERAMGKLFF.

The chain uses TRBV5-5 and TRBJ1-5; TRBD1 matches at 7 bases. V lost 2 bases to trimming and J lost 3 bases; unmatched junction nucleotides: 2. Germline V CDR1 and CDR2: SGHKS, YYEKEE (reference sequence). CDR3 length equals 14 residues. CDR3 in amino acids: CASSFGQDNQPQHF. The CDR3 coding sequence is TGTGCCAGCAGCTTTGGACAGGACAATCAGCCCCAGCATTTT.

The chain combines TRBV7-2 with TRBJ2-3, with 7 bases that match TRBD1. Losses at the gene ends were 4 bases for V and 2 bases for J; bases not matched to a gene: 6. CDR1 is SGHTA and CDR2 is FQGNSA in the germline V gene. The CDR3 consists of 15 residues. DNA of the CDR3: TGTGCCAGCAGCTCGCCGACAGGGTTCACAGATACGCAGTATTTT. It specifies CASSSPTGFTDTQYF.